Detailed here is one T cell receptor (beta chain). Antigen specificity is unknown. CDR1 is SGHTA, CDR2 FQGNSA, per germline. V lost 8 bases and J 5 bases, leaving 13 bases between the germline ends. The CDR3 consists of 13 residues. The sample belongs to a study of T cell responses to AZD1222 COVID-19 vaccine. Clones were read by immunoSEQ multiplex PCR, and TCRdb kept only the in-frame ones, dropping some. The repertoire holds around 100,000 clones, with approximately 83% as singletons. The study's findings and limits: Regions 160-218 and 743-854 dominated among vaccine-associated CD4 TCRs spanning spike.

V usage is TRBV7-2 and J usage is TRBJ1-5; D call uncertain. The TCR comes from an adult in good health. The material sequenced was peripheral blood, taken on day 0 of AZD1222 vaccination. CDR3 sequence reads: CASGYGVYQPQHF. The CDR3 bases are TGTGCCAGCGGGTACGGGGTTTATCAGCCCCAGCATTTT.